This T cell receptor (beta chain) stems from a study of CD8 T cells in Susac syndrome. Study results and limitations: It was acknowledged in the study that the number of individuals who were included in its TCR sequencing and HLA analysis was relatively small.

From blood CD8+ and CD4+ T cells, TCR beta sequences were generated. While CD8+ and CD4+ T cells were isolated negatively, TEMRA cells were enriched by FACS. Reverse transcription of roughly 0.45 to 1 ug RNA was performed with random hexamers. Multiplex PCR with immunoSEQ amplified the TCR beta CDR3 across 54 Vbeta and 13 Jbeta. TCRdb independently ran MiXCR on the immunoSEQ multiplex PCR reads; one entry per CDR3 protein. This repertoire shows just over 300,000 distinct CDR3 sequences, about 91% found once; its top ten account for 0.065%. Trimming removed 0 bases from V and 0 bases from J, with 22 bases in between. Germline values: CDR1 LGHNA, CDR2 YNFKEQ. This CDR3 region has 20 residues. About this clonotype itself: Its specificity is not known.

The source material was CD4+ T cells from PBMCs. This clonotype was obtained from a human donor with multiple sclerosis. This rearrangement joins TRBV4-2 to TRBJ2-3; TRBD1 is a possible D gene (6 bases). The CDR3 bases are TGTGCCAGCAGCCAAGACGGGCGCGTCAGGGGTCTTTCTAGCACAGATACGCAGTATTTT. Translating gives CASSQDGRVRGLSSTDTQYF.